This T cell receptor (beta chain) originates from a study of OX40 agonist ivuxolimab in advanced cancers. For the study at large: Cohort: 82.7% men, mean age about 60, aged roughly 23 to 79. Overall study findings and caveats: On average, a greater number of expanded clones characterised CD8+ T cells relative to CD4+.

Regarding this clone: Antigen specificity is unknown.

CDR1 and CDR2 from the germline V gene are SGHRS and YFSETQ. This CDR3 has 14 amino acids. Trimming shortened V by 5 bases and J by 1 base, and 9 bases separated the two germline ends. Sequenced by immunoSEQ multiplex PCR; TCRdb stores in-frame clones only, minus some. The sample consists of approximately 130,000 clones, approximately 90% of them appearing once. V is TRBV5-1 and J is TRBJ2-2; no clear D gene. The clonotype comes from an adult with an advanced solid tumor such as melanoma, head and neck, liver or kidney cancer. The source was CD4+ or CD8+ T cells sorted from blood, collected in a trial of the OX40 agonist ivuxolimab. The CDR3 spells CASRSTVNTGELFF. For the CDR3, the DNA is TGCGCCAGCAGAAGTACGGTGAACACCGGGGAGCTGTTTTTT.